A single sample is the source of the 29 T cell receptor beta chains below, sequenced in a study of T-cell memory formation after mild COVID-19 (dated by TCRdb to about 2021). Receptor amplification or capture employed 5' RACE. These reads were obtained on an Illumina NovaSeq 6000. TCRdb trimmed public reads at Q25 via fastp, called clones via MiXCR and kept in-frame beta chains. Rows matching on CDR3 protein sequence are summarized as one entry with the most common DNA and genes. A total of 200,000 to 250,000 distinct CDR3 sequences appear in this sample, roughly a tenth of them only once. Around 3.3% of the sample rests with the top ten. Material for sequencing was PBMCs or a T cell subset sorted from them (not recorded which). The receptors here all came from a man younger than 35 who had mild COVID-19 (a few samples of this study predate the infection). The sample titles of this study are shuffled in the database, so cell type and time point are left out; the donor was told from shared clones.

There are a few counts of this clonotype. The V and J genes are TRBV4-2 and TRBJ2-5; the D call may be TRBD1 or TRBD2 (5 bases each). The length of the CDR3 is 17 residues. Germline V gives CDR1 LGHNA, CDR2 YNFKEQ. Trimming left V 4 bases short and J 3 bases short, with 21 bases between. The chain's CDR3 is CASSPQKESRGEETQYF. The CDR3 nucleotides read TGTGCCAGCAGCCCCCAAAAGGAGTCCAGAGGGGAAGAGACCCAGTACTTC.

This clonotype was counted only a few times. The rearrangement links TRBV5-1 to TRBJ2-1, with D possibly being TRBD2 (6 bases). Germline V gene sequence: CDR1 SGHRS, CDR2 YFSETQ. This CDR3 contains 17 residues. The V end lost 1 base, the J end lost 0 bases, and 14 bases lay between the germline ends. The CDR3 is CASSLLSRRGSYNEQFF. DNA of the CDR3: TGCGCCAGCAGCTTGCTGAGCCGGAGGGGCTCCTACAATGAGCAGTTCTTC.

The V gene is TRBV5-1, the J gene TRBJ2-2, with D tentatively TRBD1 (5 bases). The CDR3 loop spans 16 amino acids. Trimming stripped 0 bases from V and 1 base from J, with 10 bases between. CDR1 is SGHRS, CDR2 YFSETQ, per germline. CDR3 region: CASSLGPRVNTGELFF. CDR3 DNA sequence: TGCGCCAGCAGCTTGGGACCCAGGGTGAACACCGGGGAGCTGTTTTTT.

This chain links TRBV6-2 or TRBV6-3 with TRBJ2-7; no clear D. The germline V and J ends were trimmed by 5 bases and 3 bases, with 14 bases remaining between them. The CDR3 loop spans 14 amino acids. The germline CDR1 and CDR2 sequences are MNHEY and SVGEGT. Written as DNA, the CDR3 is TGTGCCAGCAGTAGCCGCAGACTTGTCTACGAGCAGTACTTC. Translated, it gives CASSSRRLVYEQYF.

Many counts were recorded for this clonotype. The gene calls are TRBV20-1 and TRBJ2-3; D possibly corresponds to TRBD1 (6 bases). Germline lookup yields CDR1 DFQATT and CDR2 SNEGSKA (reference sequence). CDR3 length: 15 amino acids. Trimming cost V 6 bases and J 2 bases, with 18 bases left between them. The CDR3 region has the DNA TGCAGTGCCACGGGACAAGGGGAGTTCACAGATACGCAGTATTTT. Translation gives CSATGQGEFTDTQYF.

The gene calls are TRBV12-3 or TRBV12-4 and TRBJ1-1; 11 bases match TRBD1. V lost 5 bases and J lost 3; bases outside the gene matches: 14. The CDR3 totals 18 residues. CDR3 loop: CASSQVRTGGLGDTEAFF. CDR3 coding DNA: TGTGCCAGCAGTCAAGTTAGGACAGGGGGCTTGGGGGACACTGAAGCTTTCTTT.

The chain carries TRBV4-3 and TRBJ2-7; D is possibly TRBD1 (5 bases). The ends were cut back, 6 bases at V and 0 bases at J, with 12 bases in the middle. The CDR3 spans 14 residues. CDR1 is LGHNA, CDR2 YSLEER, per germline. CDR3 DNA sequence: TGCGCCAGCAGGCTCTCACAGGTCTCCTACGAGCAGTACTTC. Protein sequence: CASRLSQVSYEQYF.

The chain carries TRBV15 and TRBJ1-2; maybe TRBD1 (6 bases). V lost 6 bases to trimming and J lost 7 bases, with 12 bases between them. The CDR3 is made up of 12 amino acids. CDR1 and CDR2 (germline): LNHNV, YYDKDF (reference sequence). The CDR3 nucleotides read TGTGCCACCAGAACACAGGGAGGTGGCTACACCTTC. It encodes CATRTQGGGYTF. The entire variable domain, with the rest obtained from reference TRBV15 and TRBJ1-2, is as follows: DAMVIQNPRYQVTQFGKPVTLSCSQTLNHNVMYWYQQKSSQAPKLLFHYYDKDFNNEADTPDNFQSRRPNTSFCFLDIRSPGLGDTAMYLCATRTQGGGYTFGSGTRLTVV.

The rearrangement uses TRBV20-1 and TRBJ2-5, with a tentative D call TRBD2 (6 bases). Germline V gene data show CDR1 as DFQATT and CDR2 as SNEGSKA (reference sequence). The germline V and J ends were trimmed by 3 bases and 2 bases, with 19 bases remaining between them. This CDR3 contains 16 residues. CDR3 DNA: TGCAGTGCTAGCCCCCTTCGCGGGGTAAATCAAGAGACCCAGTACTTC. Its translation is CSASPLRGVNQETQYF.

This clonotype has just a few counts. The chain joins TRBV18 to TRBJ2-1; D may be TRBD2 (5 bases). Germline CDR1 and CDR2: KGHSH and LQKENI. V was pared by 8 bases and J by 7 bases, with 15 bases between. The CDR3 totals 13 residues. The CDR3 protein is CASGEGGGNEQFF. CDR3 in DNA: TGTGCCAGCGGAGAGGGCGGCGGGAATGAGCAGTTCTTC.

The chain combines TRBV7-3 with TRBJ2-3; tentatively, D is TRBD1 or TRBD2 (6 bases each). The CDR3 length is 14 residues. V was trimmed by 5 bases and J by 3 bases, leaving 12 bases between them. CDR1 SGHTA and CDR2 FQGTGA come from the germline V gene. Written as DNA, the CDR3 is TGTGCCAGCAGCGGATGGGGGGCAACAGATACGCAGTATTTT. It encodes CASSGWGATDTQYF.

This clonotype was detected ten times or more. V is TRBV29-1 and J is TRBJ2-7; D unclear. Germline V gives CDR1 SQVTM, CDR2 ANQGSEA. V was shortened by 7 bases and J by 6 bases, with 19 bases between the two germline ends. The CDR3 runs to 13 residues. The CDR3: CSAGRQESTEQYF. The CDR3 DNA reads TGCAGCGCTGGGCGACAAGAGTCAACCGAGCAGTACTTC.

The V call is TRBV7-9, the J call TRBJ1-1; no clear D gene. Germline V gene lookup returns CDR1 SEHNR and CDR2 FQNEAQ (reference sequence). Trimming pared 8 bases from V and 0 bases from J, leaving 10 bases between. The CDR3 is 13 amino acids. CDR3 residues: CASLQSMNTEAFF. The CDR3 nucleotides are TGTGCCAGCCTACAGAGTATGAACACTGAAGCTTTCTTT.

This clonotype was found a few times. The gene calls are TRBV4-3 and TRBJ2-3; tentatively, D is TRBD2 (7 bases). The ends were cut back, 3 bases at V and 0 bases at J, with 13 bases in the middle. The V gene's germline CDR1 is LGHNA and CDR2 YSLEER. CDR3 length equals 16 residues. DNA of the CDR3: TGCGCCAGCAGCCACCGAGGGAGGGGGAGCACAGATACGCAGTATTTT. It codes for CASSHRGRGSTDTQYF.

This clonotype was found a few times. This chain links TRBV5-1 with TRBJ1-2, with D perhaps matching TRBD1 (5 bases). The CDR3 loop spans 15 amino acids. The V gene's germline CDR1 is SGHRS and CDR2 YFSETQ. The V gene lost 2 bases and the J gene lost 8 bases, with 19 bases spanning the gap. The chain's CDR3 is CASSLLQGRDDGYTF. The CDR3 DNA follows: TGCGCCAGCAGCTTACTTCAGGGTCGAGATGACGGCTACACCTTC.

This clonotype was counted ten times or more. V gene TRBV7-9 combines with J gene TRBJ2-3, with 7 positions matching TRBD2. The CDR3 has 15 residues. V dropped 4 bases and J dropped 0; count of bases not matched to a gene: 4. Per the germline V gene, CDR1 is SEHNR and CDR2 is FQNEAQ (reference sequence). The CDR3 DNA follows: TGTGCCAGCAGCTCCCTAGCGGCTAGCACAGATACGCAGTATTTT. It is translated as CASSSLAASTDTQYF.

This clonotype was recorded at least ten times. The genes are TRBV12-3 or TRBV12-4 and TRBJ1-4; perhaps TRBD1 as D (5 bases). The V end lost 5 bases, the J end lost 8 bases, and 15 bases lay between the germline ends. CDR3 length: 14 residues. The CDR3 loop reads CASSTWEGVEKLFF. CDR3 DNA: TGTGCCAGCAGTACATGGGAAGGGGTCGAAAAACTGTTTTTT.

Ten or more counts support this clonotype. The chain carries TRBV7-9 and TRBJ1-1, with 7 bases identical to TRBD1. Germline V gives CDR1 SEHNR, CDR2 FQNEAQ (reference sequence). The length of the CDR3 is 13 residues. After removal of 5 bases from V and 5 bases from J, the junction contained 5 bases not matched to a gene. The CDR3, as DNA: TGTGCCAGCAGCGCGCAGGGGGAAACTGAAGCTTTCTTT. Protein product: CASSAQGETEAFF.

The rearrangement joins TRBV5-5 to TRBJ2-1; 7 nucleotides match TRBD1. V trimming: 4 bases; J trimming: 10 bases; junction bases outside the gene matches: 11. The CDR3 loop spans 14 amino acids. Germline CDR1 SGHKS, CDR2 YYEKEE (reference sequence). The DNA of the CDR3 is TGTGCCAGCAGCCCGCCCCACGGACAGGAGGAGCAGTTCTTC. Protein product: CASSPPHGQEEQFF.

This chain joins TRBV10-2 and TRBJ1-6; D is unclear. CDR1 and CDR2 (germline): WSHSY, SAAADI. This CDR3 spans 13 amino acids. V lost 3 bases and J lost 10, with 10 bases in between. The DNA for the CDR3 is TGCGCCAGCAGTGAAAACTTGCGCTCACCCCTCCACTTT. This encodes CASSENLRSPLHF.

Only a few counts were recorded for this clonotype. This chain uses TRBV28 with TRBJ1-3, with no clear D. Germline V gene lookup returns CDR1 MDHEN and CDR2 SYDVKM. V gave up 9 bases and J gave up 2 bases, with 26 bases separating them. The CDR3 extends over 18 amino acids. The CDR3 region is CASASSGQFQRTGNTIYF. The CDR3 DNA follows: TGTGCCAGTGCCAGCAGCGGGCAGTTCCAACGTACTGGAAACACCATATATTTT.

This clonotype was observed at least ten times. This sequence joins TRBV4-3 and TRBJ2-3; 7 bases match TRBD2. Germline CDR1 LGHNA, CDR2 YSLEER. The CDR3 sequence is 16 residues long. V lost 4 bases and J lost 5; bases outside the gene matches: 12. CDR3 nucleotides: TGCGCCAGCAGCCCACAGCGGGGAGATCGTCAAGATACGCAGTATTTT. Translated: CASSPQRGDRQDTQYF.

This chain links TRBV2 with TRBJ2-2; D unclear. The CDR3 consists of 13 residues. Deletions cut 5 bases from V and 4 bases from J, with 8 bases between. From germline, CDR1 is SNHLY and CDR2 FYNNEI. The CDR3 sequence: CASSSPGTGELFF. In nucleotides, the CDR3 is TGTGCCAGCAGTTCCCCCGGCACCGGGGAGCTGTTTTTT.

J is TRBJ2-7 and V is TRBV6-1; a possible D gene is TRBD1 (6 bases). The CDR3 length is 15 residues. Germline CDR1 reads MNHNS; CDR2 reads SASEGT. Between the trimmed V and J ends, which lost 0 bases and 5 bases, there was a span of 14 bases. The CDR3 nucleotides are TGTGCCAGCAGTGAAGCAGTACAGGGAAAGAACGAGCAGTACGTC. Amino acid sequence: CASSEAVQGKNEQYV.

The V and J genes are TRBV28 and TRBJ2-3, with TRBD2 matching over 7 bases. CDR3 length: 14 residues. Germline V CDR1 and CDR2: MDHEN, SYDVKM. With 1 base clipped from V and 5 bases from J, the junction kept 3 bases outside the gene matches. The CDR3 bases are TGTGCCAGCAGTTTATCGGGGGGTGGAGATACGCAGTATTTT. Translation: CASSLSGGGDTQYF.

This clonotype came up once. The V gene is TRBV10-3, the J gene TRBJ1-1; D may be TRBD1 (5 bases). The CDR3 totals 15 residues. Between the trimmed V and J ends, which lost 3 bases and 3 bases, there was a span of 14 bases. Germline CDR1 reads ENHRY; CDR2 reads SYGVKD. The CDR3 region is CAISDRGKGDTEAFF. The DNA for the CDR3 is TGTGCCATCAGTGACCGGGGGAAAGGGGACACTGAAGCTTTCTTT.

J is TRBJ1-4 and V is TRBV7-8; a weak D match, TRBD1 (5 bases). The germline gives CDR1 SGHVS, CDR2 FQNEAQ. The CDR3 is made up of 13 amino acids. V lost 5 bases and J 5 bases, leaving 9 bases between the germline ends. CDR3 nucleotides: TGTGCCAGCAGCGGGGGACGAAATGAAAAACTGTTTTTT. Protein sequence: CASSGGRNEKLFF.

The chain has TRBV20-1 and TRBJ1-1, with D possibly TRBD1 on 5 matching bases. Germline assignment: CDR1 DFQATT and CDR2 SNEGSKA (reference sequence). The V gene lost 3 bases and the J gene lost 3 bases, with 11 bases spanning the gap. This CDR3 region has 13 residues. DNA for the CDR3: TGCAGTGCTAGTCGACAGAGCTACACTGAAGCTTTCTTT. Amino acids: CSASRQSYTEAFF.

This clonotype has more than one count but fewer than ten. This sequence joins TRBV30 and TRBJ2-7; D is ambiguous. Germline lookup yields CDR1 GTSNPN and CDR2 SVGIG (reference sequence). V was trimmed by 0 bases and J by 1 base, leaving 7 bases between them. The CDR3 totals 13 residues. The CDR3 sequence is CAWSVQLSYEQYF. CDR3 sequence (DNA): TGTGCCTGGAGTGTACAGCTATCCTACGAGCAGTACTTC. Based on the CDR3 plus reference TRBV30 and TRBJ2-7, the full variable domain is SQTIHQWPATLVQPVGSPLSLECTVEGTSNPNLYWYRQAAGRGLQLLFYSVGIGQISSEVPQNLSASRPQDRQFILSSKKLLLSDSGFYLCAWSVQLSYEQYFGPGTRLTVT.